This passage covers 21 T cell receptor beta chains from one sample sequenced in a study of CD8+ T cells in alopecia areata. Extraction and reverse transcription of RNA yielded cDNA as the sequencing template. Produced via immunoSEQ multiplex PCR; TCRdb's table is partial and in-frame only. There are around 300,000 clones in the sample; 60% occur only once, and around 0.92% lies in the top ten. Treatment defined: oral pan-JAK inhibitor, 5-10 mg twice daily. The material was CD4+ T cells sorted from blood, obtained around week 52, from a patient treated with tofacitinib. Receptor source: a human donor with alopecia areata.

V usage is TRBV9 and J usage is TRBJ2-7; a weak D match, TRBD1 (6 bases). Trimming removed 4 bases from V and 0 bases from J, with 17 bases in between. Germline assignment: CDR1 SGDLS and CDR2 YYNGEE. The length of the CDR3 is 16 residues. The CDR3 DNA follows: TGTGCCAGCAGCCCCCAAGGAAGGGGGACCTCCTACGAGCAGTACTTC. Translating it yields CASSPQGRGTSYEQYF.

The gene calls are TRBV7-2 and TRBJ2-3, with D possibly matching TRBD2 (6 bases). The germline V gene has CDR1 SGHTA and CDR2 FQGNSA. The CDR3 runs to 16 residues. V was shortened by 6 bases and J by 3 bases, with 19 bases between the two germline ends. CDR3 nucleotide sequence: TGTGCCAGCAGAAACTTACCGGGACTCGGAACAGATACGCAGTATTTT. Its protein product is CASRNLPGLGTDTQYF.

The gene calls are TRBV6-5 and TRBJ2-7, with D hard to call. The CDR3 runs to 15 residues. V was shortened by 0 bases and J by 2 bases, with 11 bases between the two germline ends. Per germline, CDR1 MNHEY and CDR2 SVGAGI. This CDR3 reads CASSYSAPAAYEQYF. The CDR3 DNA reads as TGTGCCAGCAGTTACTCTGCCCCGGCAGCCTACGAGCAGTACTTC.

This clone was seen once. The chain employs TRBV30 and TRBJ1-2; D is perhaps TRBD1 (6 bases). The CDR3 extends over 13 amino acids. Trimming stripped 7 bases from V and 2 bases from J, with 14 bases between. Germline V gene lookup returns CDR1 GTSNPN and CDR2 SVGIG (reference sequence). CDR3: CAFSRGVNYGYTF. DNA for the CDR3: TGTGCCTTCAGCAGGGGAGTAAACTATGGCTACACCTTC.

This clone was observed a single time. V usage is TRBV19 and J usage is TRBJ1-5; no firm D call. The ends were cut back, 3 bases at V and 6 bases at J, with 9 bases in the middle. CDR3 length: 13 residues. From germline, CDR1 is LNHDA and CDR2 SQIVND (reference sequence). DNA for the CDR3: TGTGCCAGTAGTATGAACTTCTTTCAGCCCCAGCATTTT. As protein: CASSMNFFQPQHF.

V gene TRBV30 combines with J gene TRBJ1-1, with a weak D call TRBD1 (5 bases). The CDR3 is made up of 13 amino acids. V gave up 3 bases and J gave up 4 bases, with 12 bases separating them. Germline CDR1 and CDR2: GTSNPN and SVGIG (reference sequence). CDR3 region: CAWRVGGTTEAFF. As DNA, the CDR3 is TGTGCCTGGAGGGTCGGGGGAACCACTGAAGCTTTCTTT.

This sequence joins TRBV29-1 and TRBJ2-5, with 7 bases aligning to TRBD2. V lost 5 bases, J lost 5 bases, and 11 bases stayed unmatched. The CDR3 spans 14 residues. Germline assignment: CDR1 SQVTM and CDR2 ANQGSEA. The CDR3 region has the DNA TGCAGCGTTTCGGGGGGAGCGACATATGAGACCCAGTACTTC. Protein product: CSVSGGATYETQYF.

The CDR3 sequence: CASSYGTGNSPLHF. The CDR3 DNA is TGTGCCAGCAGCTACGGGACAGGAAATTCACCCCTCCACTTT. The chain is built from TRBV14 and TRBJ1-6; 8 bases match TRBD1. J was trimmed by 7 bases and V by 5 bases; bases with no gene match: 4. The CDR3 contains 14 residues. Germline CDR1 reads SGHDN; CDR2 reads FVKESK.

The chain recombines TRBV29-1 with TRBJ2-1; 7 nucleotides agree with TRBD2. V was pared by 4 bases and J by 5 bases, with 17 bases of the junction left unmatched. Germline CDR1 is SQVTM and CDR2 is ANQGSEA. This CDR3 spans 17 amino acids. The CDR3 sequence: CSVAPTASGIYHNEQFF. The CDR3 DNA sequence: TGCAGCGTTGCACCTACGGCTAGCGGTATCTACCACAATGAGCAGTTCTTC.

The chain couples TRBV30 to TRBJ1-2; the D is unclear. The V end was cut by 7 bases, the J end by 4 bases, with 10 bases between. Germline V gene sequence: CDR1 GTSNPN, CDR2 SVGIG (reference sequence). CDR3 length: 11 amino acids. The CDR3 loop reads CAFRTVYGYTF. CDR3 nucleotide sequence: TGTGCCTTCAGGACGGTCTATGGCTACACCTTC.

V and J are TRBV9 and TRBJ2-1; D not certain. The CDR3 has 11 amino acids. With 4 bases removed from V and 10 bases from J, the gap between germline ends came to 9 bases. Germline V gene data show CDR1 as SGDLS and CDR2 as YYNGEE. This chain's CDR3 is CASSPDREQFF. As DNA, the CDR3 is TGTGCCAGCAGCCCAGATCGAGAGCAGTTCTTC.

The CDR3 nucleotides read TGTGCCTGGGGAGGGACAGGGGGTGGCTACACCTTC. Translation gives CAWGGTGGGYTF. This chain connects TRBV30 to TRBJ1-2; TRBD1 aligns across 11 bases. The CDR3 spans 12 residues. Looked up from germline, CDR1 is GTSNPN and CDR2 is SVGIG (reference sequence). J was trimmed by 7 bases and V by 5 bases; bases with no gene match: 3.

The chain uses TRBV29-1 and TRBJ1-2; D is ambiguous. In germline, CDR1 is SQVTM, CDR2 ANQGSEA. The CDR3 length is 9 residues. DNA of the CDR3: TGCAGTGATTACTATGGCTACACCTTC. This gives the protein CSDYYGYTF.

The chain joins TRBV5-6 to TRBJ2-1, with 12 nucleotides matching TRBD2. The V gene's germline CDR1 is SGHDT and CDR2 YYEEEE. Trimming removed 4 bases from V and 6 bases from J; junction bases left unmatched: 8. CDR3 length equals 16 residues. DNA of the CDR3: TGTGCCAGCAGCAGACAACTAGCGGGAGGCCTCAATGAGCAGTTCTTC. Protein product: CASSRQLAGGLNEQFF.

This clone was seen a single time. V is TRBV25-1 and J is TRBJ2-1, with 8 bases matching TRBD2. V shed 1 base, J shed 6 bases, and the junction held 8 bases outside the gene matches. CDR1 MGHDK and CDR2 SYGVNS come from the germline V gene. CDR3 length: 16 amino acids. The CDR3 DNA reads as TGTGCCAGCAGTGAATTTAACGGGGGGGCTTCCAATGAGCAGTTCTTC. It specifies CASSEFNGGASNEQFF.

J is TRBJ2-5 and V is TRBV7-8; D is undetermined. Per the germline V gene, CDR1 is SGHVS and CDR2 is FQNEAQ. CDR3 length: 14 amino acids. V was cut by 8 bases and J by 5 bases, with 18 bases left in between. The DNA for the CDR3 is TGTGCCAGCGAGACCTGGGCCCCCGGGGAGACCCAGTACTTC. Protein sequence: CASETWAPGETQYF.

The chain recombines TRBV7-9 with TRBJ1-2; possibly TRBD1 for D (6 bases). The germline gives CDR1 SEHNR, CDR2 FQNEAQ (reference sequence). V shed 3 bases and J shed 4 bases, with 15 bases lying between them. The CDR3 is 15 residues long. CDR3 coding DNA: TGTGCCAGCAGCTTTCACAGGGAGGATCCCTATGGCTACACCTTC. Its translation: CASSFHREDPYGYTF.

The sample holds one count of this clone. The V call is TRBV6-5, the J call TRBJ2-7; D may be TRBD1 or TRBD2 (5 bases each). Trimming took off 0 bases at V and 2 bases at J, with 11 bases between the two ends. The CDR3 length is 15 residues. Germline V gene data show CDR1 as MNHEY and CDR2 as SVGAGI. The CDR3 sequence: CASSYSRGAAYEQYF. Written as DNA, the CDR3 is TGTGCCAGCAGTTACTCGAGAGGGGCCGCCTACGAGCAGTACTTC.

This clone was observed a handful of times. This rearrangement joins TRBV12-5 to TRBJ1-1, with D hard to call. The CDR3 runs 13 residues. The germline CDR1 and CDR2 sequences are LGHNT and FRNRAP. V was pared by 1 base and J by 4 bases, with 7 bases between. CDR3 DNA: TGTGCTAGTGGTTTGGAACCAGGCACTGAAGCTTTCTTT. Amino acid sequence: CASGLEPGTEAFF.

This rearrangement joins TRBV27 to TRBJ1-1; D remains unclear. The V gene's germline CDR1 is MNHEY and CDR2 SMNVEV (reference sequence). With 2 bases removed from V and 2 bases from J, the gap between germline ends came to 6 bases. This CDR3 spans 13 amino acids. CDR3 in DNA: TGTGCCAGCAGTTTAAGCCCTAACACTGAAGCTTTCTTT. Encoded protein: CASSLSPNTEAFF.

The sample holds a few counts of this clone. This chain uses TRBV14 with TRBJ2-5; 8 nucleotides line up with TRBD1. Germline V gene data show CDR1 as SGHDN and CDR2 as FVKESK. This CDR3 is built from 16 residues. J gave up 5 bases and V 1 base, and 9 bases lay outside the gene matches. DNA for the CDR3: TGTGCCAGCAGCCAAGGCGGACAGGGACTTAGGGAGACCCAGTACTTC. Encoded protein: CASSQGGQGLRETQYF.